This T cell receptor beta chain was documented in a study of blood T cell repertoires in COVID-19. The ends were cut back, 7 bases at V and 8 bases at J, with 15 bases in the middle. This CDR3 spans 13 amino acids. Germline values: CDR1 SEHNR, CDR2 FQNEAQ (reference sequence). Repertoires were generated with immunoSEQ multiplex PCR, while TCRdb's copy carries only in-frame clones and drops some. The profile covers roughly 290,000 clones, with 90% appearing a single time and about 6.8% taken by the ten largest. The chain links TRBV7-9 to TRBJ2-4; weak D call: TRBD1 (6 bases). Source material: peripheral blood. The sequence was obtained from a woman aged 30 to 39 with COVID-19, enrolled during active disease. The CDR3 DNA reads TGTGCCAGCACCTCGGGTGAGGGGGACATTCAGTACTTC. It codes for CASTSGEGDIQYF.